Below, 29 T cell receptor beta chains from the same sample are listed, as sequenced in a study of blood T cell repertoires in COVID-19. Profiling relied on immunoSEQ multiplex PCR, and the TCRdb table lists in-frame clones only, not all of them. This table has 300,000 to 400,000 clones, almost 90% appearing once. Sequencing was done on a sample of peripheral blood. These receptors all stem from a woman aged 25 to 39 with COVID-19, enrolled during active disease.

The CDR3 is CAISQTGGLNNEQFF. The CDR3 bases are TGTGCCATCAGCCAGACAGGGGGCTTAAACAATGAGCAGTTCTTC. This chain uses TRBV10-3 with TRBJ2-1; 10 bases are shared with TRBD1. CDR3 length equals 15 residues. J gave up 5 bases and V 6 bases, and 7 bases lay outside the gene matches. CDR1 and CDR2 from the germline V gene are ENHRY and SYGVKD.

The chain uses TRBV30 and TRBJ2-1; 13 bases match TRBD2. Germline assignment: CDR1 GTSNPN and CDR2 SVGIG (reference sequence). This CDR3 contains 16 residues. J lost 4 bases, V lost 4 bases, and 7 bases had no gene match. CDR3 DNA: TGTGCCTGGACGGGACTAGCGGGAAAGTGGTACAATGAGCAGTTCTTC. Amino acids: CAWTGLAGKWYNEQFF.

The chain recombines TRBV27 with TRBJ1-6, with D unresolved. The length of the CDR3 is 15 residues. Trimming cost V 3 bases and J 7 bases, with 13 bases left between them. Germline lookup yields CDR1 MNHEY and CDR2 SMNVEV (reference sequence). In nucleotides, the CDR3 is TGTGCCAGCAGTTTCCTTTCAGGCGCCAATTCACCCCTCCACTTT. Protein sequence: CASSFLSGANSPLHF.

The CDR3: CASSAGDVYSGNTIYF. The CDR3 nucleotides read TGTGCCAGCAGCGCGGGTGACGTATACTCTGGAAACACCATATATTTT. The chain recombines TRBV9 with TRBJ1-3; D remains unclear. The V gene's germline CDR1 is SGDLS and CDR2 YYNGEE. The ends were cut back, 3 bases at V and 0 bases at J, with 13 bases in the middle. This CDR3 is built from 16 residues.

This clone was found once. This sequence joins TRBV16 and TRBJ1-6; tentative D call: TRBD1 (5 bases). This CDR3 comprises 15 residues. Germline-derived CDR1 and CDR2 are KGHSY and FQNENV. Trimming stripped 0 bases from V and 8 bases from J, with 11 bases between. Here the CDR3 reads CASSQSGLPDSPLHF. Here the CDR3 DNA reads TGTGCCAGCAGCCAATCGGGACTGCCGGATTCACCCCTCCACTTT.

The CDR3 nucleotides are TGTGCCAGCAGGGATCGGACTAGCGGGAGACTTAGTGAGCAGTTCTTC. Its protein is CASRDRTSGRLSEQFF. This rearrangement joins TRBV3-1 (or the pseudogene TRBV3-2) to TRBJ2-1, with 13 nucleotides matching TRBD2. Per germline, CDR1 LGHDT and CDR2 YNNKEL (reference sequence). This CDR3 is 16 amino acids long. The V gene end was trimmed by 6 bases and the J gene end by 9 bases; junction bases not matched to a gene: 11.

This chain links TRBV10-1 with TRBJ2-3, with 11 bases identical to TRBD1. Germline V gives CDR1 WNHNN, CDR2 SYGVQD (reference sequence). V shed 2 bases and J 6 bases; nucleotides not matched to a gene: 4. This CDR3 is 15 amino acids long. CDR3 sequence (DNA): TGCGCCAGCAGTGAGGGGACAGGGGGACGGGATACGCAGTATTTT. It encodes CASSEGTGGRDTQYF.

The chain has TRBV2 and TRBJ1-5, with TRBD1 matching 10 bases. The CDR3 consists of 15 residues. The ends lost 5 bases at V and 3 bases at J; junction bases unmatched: 4. Germline V gives CDR1 SNHLY, CDR2 FYNNEI. CDR3 sequence: CASSPGQGYNQPQHF. CDR3 sequence (DNA): TGTGCCAGCAGTCCGGGACAGGGGTACAATCAGCCCCAGCATTTT. The full variable domain, completed using reference TRBV2 and TRBJ1-5, is EPEVTQTPSHQVTQMGQEVILRCVPISNHLYFYWYRQILGQKVEFLVSFYNNEISEKSEIFDDQFSVERPDGSNFTLKIRSTKLEDSAMYFCASSPGQGYNQPQHFGDGTRLSIL.

The chain links TRBV19 to TRBJ2-7; no definite D call. This CDR3 contains 13 residues. V gave up 3 bases and J gave up 4 bases, with 10 bases separating them. The germline CDR1 and CDR2 sequences are LNHDA and SQIVND (reference sequence). CDR3 protein: CASSMMQSYEQYF. As DNA, the CDR3 is TGTGCCAGTAGTATGATGCAGTCATACGAGCAGTACTTC. Full variable domain (rest looked up from reference TRBV19 and TRBJ2-7): DGGITQSPKYLFRKEGQNVTLSCEQNLNHDAMYWYRQDPGQGLRLIYYSQIVNDFQKGDIAEGYSVSREKKESFPLTVTSAQKNPTAFYLCASSMMQSYEQYFGPGTRLTVT.

This chain links TRBV5-1 with TRBJ2-3; D might be TRBD2 (5 bases). Looked up from germline, CDR1 is SGHRS and CDR2 is YFSETQ. Deletions cut 2 bases from V and 0 bases from J, with 13 bases between. The CDR3 sequence is 16 residues long. CDR3 DNA sequence: TGCGCCAGCAGCTTTGGGGAGCGAGCTAGCACAGATACGCAGTATTTT. Protein sequence: CASSFGERASTDTQYF.

This chain links TRBV18 with TRBJ1-1; TRBD1 agrees at 7 bases. After removal of 5 bases from V and 4 bases from J, the junction contained 4 bases not matched to a gene. CDR1 and CDR2 from the germline V gene are KGHSH and LQKENI. The length of the CDR3 is 13 residues. CDR3 loop: CASSKGAPTEAFF. The CDR3 DNA reads TGTGCCAGCTCAAAGGGGGCGCCCACTGAAGCTTTCTTT.

The CDR3 DNA reads TGTGCCAGCAGGCGATACAGGGGTCCAACCTACGAGCAGTACTTC. As protein: CASRRYRGPTYEQYF. The gene calls are TRBV28 and TRBJ2-7; TRBD1 agrees at 7 bases. This CDR3 is 15 amino acids long. Germline loops: CDR1 MDHEN, CDR2 SYDVKM. V was clipped by 6 bases and J by 2 bases; unmatched bases: 10. Complete variable domain (other parts from reference TRBV28 and TRBJ2-7): DVKVTQSSRYLVKRTGEKVFLECVQDMDHENMFWYRQDPGLGLRLIYFSYDVKMKEKGDIPEGYSVSREKKERFSLILESASTNQTSMYLCASRRYRGPTYEQYFGPGTRLTVT.

Written as DNA, the CDR3 is TGTGCCAGCAGCTTGCCACTCGGCACCGGGGAGCTGTTTTTT. Protein sequence: CASSLPLGTGELFF. The genes are TRBV5-8 and TRBJ2-2; D remains unclear. The CDR3 covers 14 residues. Germline CDR1 reads SGHTS; CDR2 reads YDEGEE. V lost 1 base and J 4 bases, leaving 8 bases between the germline ends.

The gene calls are TRBV27 and TRBJ1-2; possible D gene TRBD1, 5 bases. The germline gives CDR1 MNHEY, CDR2 SMNVEV (reference sequence). The V end was cut by 6 bases, the J end by 3 bases, with 11 bases between. This CDR3 contains 13 residues. CDR3 loop: CASSSLTDYGYTF. The CDR3 DNA is TGTGCCAGCAGCTCCTTGACAGACTATGGCTACACCTTC.

The rearrangement uses TRBV11-2 and TRBJ2-3; the D is unclear. The CDR3 has 13 amino acids. Trimming pared 5 bases from V and 7 bases from J, leaving 13 bases between. The germline V gene has CDR1 SGHAT and CDR2 FQNNGV. DNA of the CDR3: TGTGCCAGCAGCCCCACCCTCGCGAATACGCAGTATTTT. Translation gives CASSPTLANTQYF. The variable domain in full, completed from reference TRBV11-2 and TRBJ2-3, reads EAGVAQSPRYKIIEKRQSVAFWCNPISGHATLYWYQQILGQGPKLLIQFQNNGVVDDSQLPKDRFSAERLKGVDSTLKIQPAKLEDSAVYLCASSPTLANTQYFGPGTRLTVL.

This chain joins TRBV11-2 and TRBJ1-5, with a weak D call TRBD1 (5 bases). Deletions cut 4 bases from V and 0 bases from J, with 10 bases between. Per the germline V gene, CDR1 is SGHAT and CDR2 is FQNNGV. The CDR3 runs 15 residues. The CDR3 bases are TGTGCCAGCAGCTCCCTTCAGGGTAGCAATCAGCCCCAGCATTTT. Amino acid sequence: CASSSLQGSNQPQHF. The full variable domain, its missing parts supplied by reference TRBV11-2 and TRBJ1-5, is EAGVAQSPRYKIIEKRQSVAFWCNPISGHATLYWYQQILGQGPKLLIQFQNNGVVDDSQLPKDRFSAERLKGVDSTLKIQPAKLEDSAVYLCASSSLQGSNQPQHFGDGTRLSIL.

This clone was seen once. V is TRBV25-1 and J is TRBJ2-2; D gene ambiguous. The CDR3 runs to 13 residues. CDR1 and CDR2 from the germline V gene are MGHDK and SYGVNS. V was trimmed by 5 bases and J by 4 bases, leaving 8 bases between them. The CDR3, as DNA: TGTGCCAGCAGTTTTCCGGGCACCGGGGAGCTGTTTTTT. Protein sequence: CASSFPGTGELFF. Filled out from reference TRBV25-1 and TRBJ2-2, the complete variable domain reads EADIYQTPRYLVIGTGKKITLECSQTMGHDKMYWYQQDPGMELHLIHYSYGVNSTEKGDLSSESTVSRIRTEHFPLTLESARPSHTSQYLCASSFPGTGELFFGEGSRLTVL.

The chain is built from TRBV7-6 and TRBJ1-6; 8 bases are shared with TRBD1. V lost 4 bases and J lost 8; bases outside the gene matches: 10. Germline V gene data show CDR1 as SGHVS and CDR2 as FNYEAQ. The CDR3 loop spans 16 amino acids. As DNA, the CDR3 is TGTGCCAGCAGCTCTGAACGGGACAGGCTTGATTCACCCCTCCACTTT. The encoded protein is CASSSERDRLDSPLHF.

The chain joins TRBV24-1 to TRBJ2-2; 8 nucleotides match TRBD2. J gave up 3 bases and V 5 bases, and 1 base lay outside the gene matches. Germline loops: CDR1 KGHDR, CDR2 SFDVKD. The CDR3 sequence is 14 residues long. CDR3 sequence (DNA): TGTGCCACCAGTGCCGGGGGGGACACCGGGGAGCTGTTTTTT. Translation gives CATSAGGDTGELFF.

The sample holds one count of this clone. This chain joins TRBV4-2 and TRBJ2-1, with D perhaps TRBD2 (6 bases). Trimming took off 0 bases at V and 7 bases at J, with 16 bases between the two ends. The CDR3 contains 16 residues. Germline lookup yields CDR1 LGHNA and CDR2 YNFKEQ. This chain's CDR3 is CASSQEGQRGINEQFF. As DNA, the CDR3 is TGTGCCAGCAGCCAAGAAGGTCAACGCGGGATTAATGAGCAGTTCTTC.

The genes are TRBV29-1 and TRBJ2-3; the match to TRBD1 covers 7 bases. Unmatched junction bases numbered 15, after V lost 6 bases and J lost 3 bases. Germline CDR1 and CDR2: SQVTM and ANQGSEA. The CDR3 has 16 amino acids. As DNA, the CDR3 is TGCAGCGTCCACCCGGGACAGCAGCAGTGGACAGATACGCAGTATTTT. Its protein is CSVHPGQQQWTDTQYF.

The chain links TRBV3-1 (or the pseudogene TRBV3-2) to TRBJ2-5; 9 bases are shared with TRBD2. The V gene's germline CDR1 is LGHDT and CDR2 YNNKEL (reference sequence). The V gene end was trimmed by 4 bases and the J gene end by 1 base; junction bases not matched to a gene: 4. CDR3 length: 15 amino acids. The CDR3 protein is CASSPIAGVQETQYF. The CDR3 bases are TGTGCCAGCAGCCCAATAGCGGGAGTCCAAGAGACCCAGTACTTC.

As to this clone: The sample holds other DNA sequences that translate to the same CDR3. The chain combines TRBV19 with TRBJ2-5; tentative D call: TRBD1 (6 bases). CDR3 length: 14 residues. The V end was cut by 3 bases, the J end by 3 bases, with 11 bases between. CDR1 and CDR2 (germline): LNHDA, SQIVND (reference sequence). Written as DNA, the CDR3 is TGTGCCAGTAGTATTGTGGCAGGGGAAGAGACCCAGTACTTC. It yields the protein CASSIVAGEETQYF.

The chain carries TRBV30 and TRBJ2-7, with 12 bases aligning to TRBD2. The junction had 3 bases not matched to a gene; V was cut back by 0 bases and J by 0 bases. This CDR3 is 16 amino acids long. The V gene's germline CDR1 is GTSNPN and CDR2 SVGIG (reference sequence). CDR3 amino acids: CAWSVGLAGTSYEQYF. CDR3 sequence (DNA): TGTGCCTGGAGTGTCGGACTAGCGGGGACCTCCTACGAGCAGTACTTC.

The gene calls are TRBV29-1 and TRBJ2-5; a weak D match, TRBD2 (7 bases). V lost 0 bases and J lost 5, with 22 bases in between. Germline V gives CDR1 SQVTM, CDR2 ANQGSEA. This CDR3 is built from 17 residues. CDR3 in DNA: TGCAGCGTTGAAGAGGGGGCAGGGAGGGCGGCAGGGGAGACCCAGTACTTC. Its translation is CSVEEGAGRAAGETQYF. Looking up the rest from reference TRBV29-1 and TRBJ2-5 gives the full variable domain: SAVISQKPSRDICQRGTSLTIQCQVDSQVTMMFWYRQQPGQSLTLIATANQGSEATYESGFVIDKFPISRPNLTFSTLTVSNMSPEDSSIYLCSVEEGAGRAAGETQYFGPGTRLLVL.

In this sample, this clone turned up a few times. The genes are TRBV6-1 and TRBJ2-6, with D perhaps matching TRBD1 (5 bases). This CDR3 has 17 residues. Between the trimmed V and J ends, which lost 1 base and 3 bases, there was a span of 13 bases. CDR1 is MNHNS, CDR2 SASEGT, per germline. Written as DNA, the CDR3 is TGTGCCAGCAGTGAAGTTCCAGGGAAGGATGGGGCCAACGTCCTGACTTTC. Residues: CASSEVPGKDGANVLTF.

The rearrangement uses TRBV11-2 and TRBJ2-7; 8 bases are a match to TRBD1. CDR1 and CDR2 from the germline V gene are SGHAT and FQNNGV. V gave up 7 bases and J gave up 4 bases; unmatched junction bases: 15. CDR3 length: 16 residues. CDR3 amino acids: CASTFTAGTGVYEQYF. The CDR3 DNA is TGTGCCAGCACCTTTACAGCCGGGACAGGTGTTTACGAGCAGTACTTC.

J is TRBJ1-2 and V is TRBV19; 11 nucleotides match TRBD1. Trimming took 5 bases from V and 8 from J; bases not matched to a gene: 7. From germline, CDR1 is LNHDA and CDR2 SQIVND (reference sequence). This CDR3 region has 14 residues. CDR3 coding DNA: TGTGCCAGTAGTGCAGGACAGGGGGCGTTCGGCTACACCTTC. Its translation: CASSAGQGAFGYTF.

The rearrangement uses TRBV10-3 and TRBJ2-1; 7 bases are a match to TRBD2. The CDR3 consists of 16 residues. The germline V gene has CDR1 ENHRY and CDR2 SYGVKD. After removal of 9 bases from V and 6 bases from J, the junction contained 17 bases not matched to a gene. CDR3 DNA sequence: TGTGCCATATCATCCCTTACGGGAGGAAGTGGCAATGAGCAGTTCTTC. It encodes CAISSLTGGSGNEQFF.